This is a list of T cell receptor beta chains from one sample in a study of T and B cells in COVID-19 patients. TCRdb reanalysed the multiplex PCR reads using MiXCR and keeps one entry per CDR3 protein. Of about 5,000 distinct CDR3 sequences in the sample, 25% to 30% were seen once. Material: blood. The source is a human donor with active COVID-19. Both conserved end residues are part of each CDR3. The order of the fields is V gene, J gene, CDR3 protein.

v_gene: TRBV20-1
j_gene: TRBJ1-1
CDR3aa: CSAGSGNTEAFF

v_gene: TRBV6-5
j_gene: TRBJ2-7
CDR3aa: CASSTSTYEQYF

v_gene: TRBV5-6
j_gene: TRBJ2-1
CDR3aa: CASSLAVGGDRRKEQFF

v_gene: TRBV5-1
j_gene: TRBJ2-7
CDR3aa: CASSLASLAGAAEQYF

v_gene: TRBV6-2/TRBV6-3
j_gene: TRBJ2-2
CDR3aa: CASSSGRNTKELFF

v_gene: TRBV7-2
j_gene: TRBJ2-2
CDR3aa: CASSPRENTGELFF

v_gene: TRBV11-2
j_gene: TRBJ1-1
CDR3aa: CASSLRGRDTEAFF

v_gene: TRBV7-2
j_gene: TRBJ2-1
CDR3aa: CASSLGRNNEQFF

v_gene: TRBV12-3/TRBV12-4
j_gene: TRBJ1-4
CDR3aa: CASTLETTNEKLFF

v_gene: TRBV6-5
j_gene: TRBJ2-1
CDR3aa: CASSYGGGRGNEQFF

v_gene: TRBV5-4
j_gene: TRBJ2-3
CDR3aa: CASGANPAGGTDTQYF

v_gene: TRBV5-6
j_gene: TRBJ1-1
CDR3aa: CASSPRGVLTEAFF

v_gene: TRBV10-3
j_gene: TRBJ1-1
CDR3aa: CAISELRPNTEAFF

v_gene: TRBV6-2/TRBV6-3
j_gene: TRBJ1-1
CDR3aa: CASSYVGQMNTEAFF

v_gene: TRBV18
j_gene: TRBJ1-1
CDR3aa: CASSPPGQMGQGEAFF

v_gene: TRBV6-5
j_gene: TRBJ2-7
CDR3aa: CASSRLRGRAGEQYF

v_gene: TRBV11-3
j_gene: TRBJ2-1
CDR3aa: CASSHRDREDEQFF

v_gene: TRBV20-1
j_gene: TRBJ2-7
CDR3aa: CSAREWRQAYEQYF

v_gene: TRBV10-3
j_gene: TRBJ2-3
CDR3aa: CAISEEGLGVRDTQYF

v_gene: TRBV20-1
j_gene: TRBJ2-1
CDR3aa: CSASTGLRNEQFF

v_gene: TRBV24-1
j_gene: TRBJ2-2
CDR3aa: CATSDSTGAGELFF

v_gene: TRBV12-3/TRBV12-4
j_gene: TRBJ2-1
CDR3aa: CASSLGTSGAEQFF

v_gene: TRBV18
j_gene: TRBJ2-1
CDR3aa: CASSPIPPNNEQFF

v_gene: TRBV14
j_gene: TRBJ2-1
CDR3aa: CASRSGQGAHNEQFF

v_gene: TRBV5-4
j_gene: TRBJ2-7
CDR3aa: CASSLQTEFYEQYF

v_gene: TRBV24-1
j_gene: TRBJ1-2
CDR3aa: CATSPGLGRSYTF

v_gene: TRBV7-7
j_gene: TRBJ2-3
CDR3aa: CASSLSGLTDTQYF

v_gene: TRBV24-1
j_gene: TRBJ2-5
CDR3aa: CATSDATSGRLQEETQYF

v_gene: TRBV27
j_gene: TRBJ2-7
CDR3aa: CASSPQGGADYEQYF

v_gene: TRBV20-1
j_gene: TRBJ2-1
CDR3aa: CSATGETGAFYNEQFF

v_gene: TRBV20-1
j_gene: TRBJ2-3
CDR3aa: CSAMGGSGGTDTQYF

v_gene: TRBV4-1
j_gene: TRBJ2-7
CDR3aa: CASSQAGTGSGRLTYEQYF

v_gene: TRBV29-1
j_gene: TRBJ2-7
CDR3aa: CSVTGQGAAEQYF

v_gene: TRBV19
j_gene: TRBJ2-2
CDR3aa: CASSSRGGSGRDTGELFF

v_gene: TRBV7-2
j_gene: TRBJ2-1
CDR3aa: CASRGGGQGIQFF

v_gene: TRBV12-3/TRBV12-4
j_gene: TRBJ2-7
CDR3aa: CASSSSPAWQQYF

v_gene: TRBV20-1
j_gene: TRBJ1-6
CDR3aa: CSPERTRNSPLHF

v_gene: TRBV11-2
j_gene: TRBJ1-1
CDR3aa: CASSQGRFKQTEAFF

v_gene: TRBV25-1
j_gene: TRBJ2-3
CDR3aa: CASSEYNGGSTDTQYF

v_gene: TRBV20-1
j_gene: TRBJ2-5
CDR3aa: CSAAGLAGGRGETQYF

v_gene: TRBV5-1
j_gene: TRBJ1-4
CDR3aa: CASSNAQGINEKLFF

v_gene: TRBV4-3
j_gene: TRBJ2-7
CDR3aa: CASSPWGGGAYEQYF

v_gene: TRBV27
j_gene: TRBJ1-2
CDR3aa: CASRRDGTVRGYTF

v_gene: TRBV28
j_gene: TRBJ2-7
CDR3aa: CASSKGTSGSVEQYF

v_gene: TRBV19
j_gene: TRBJ2-1
CDR3aa: CASGDRGPAGNEQFF

v_gene: TRBV28
j_gene: TRBJ2-1
CDR3aa: CASTLLPSQESGQFF

v_gene: TRBV19
j_gene: TRBJ1-4
CDR3aa: CASSPHQAPNEKLFF

v_gene: TRBV19
j_gene: TRBJ2-5
CDR3aa: CASSHGTSGRLQEETQYF

v_gene: TRBV4-3
j_gene: TRBJ2-7
CDR3aa: CASSRGTSGGYEQYF

v_gene: TRBV5-1
j_gene: TRBJ2-1
CDR3aa: CASSLGGQGPNEQFF

v_gene: TRBV7-2
j_gene: TRBJ2-7
CDR3aa: CASSLDFPVQGASGSYEQYF

v_gene: TRBV18
j_gene: TRBJ1-6
CDR3aa: CASSTAADGNSPLHF

v_gene: TRBV5-1
j_gene: TRBJ2-7
CDR3aa: CASSLLLGQEEQYF